The text below deals with one T cell receptor (beta chain). The CDR3 is made up of 16 amino acids. Trimming took 4 bases from V and 0 from J; bases not matched to a gene: 5. Germline lookup yields CDR1 SGHTA and CDR2 FQGNSA. This entry comes from a study of T cells in localized non-small cell lung cancer. Here immunoSEQ multiplex PCR was the method, and the copy in TCRdb shows in-frame clones only, minus some. The sample shows about 78,000 clones, almost 85% of them seen only once. This sample comprised peripheral blood, obtained before any cancer treatment. The clonotype comes from a man between 35 and 75 years old with stage I lung adenocarcinoma. This chain links TRBV7-2 with TRBJ1-3; 8 nucleotides agree with TRBD1. The CDR3 protein is CASSSDRADSGNTIYF. The CDR3 bases are TGTGCCAGCAGCTCGGACAGGGCAGACTCTGGAAACACCATATATTTT.